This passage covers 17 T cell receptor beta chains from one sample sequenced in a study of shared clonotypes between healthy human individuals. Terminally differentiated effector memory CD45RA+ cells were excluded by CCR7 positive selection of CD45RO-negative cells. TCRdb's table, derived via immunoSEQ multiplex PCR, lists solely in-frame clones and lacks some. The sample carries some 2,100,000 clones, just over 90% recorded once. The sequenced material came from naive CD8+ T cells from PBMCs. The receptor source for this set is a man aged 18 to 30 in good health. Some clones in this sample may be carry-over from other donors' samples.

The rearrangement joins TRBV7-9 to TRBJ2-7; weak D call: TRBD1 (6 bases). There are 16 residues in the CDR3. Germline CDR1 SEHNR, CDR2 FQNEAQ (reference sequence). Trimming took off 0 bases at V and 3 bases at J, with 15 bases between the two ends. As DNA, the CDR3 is TGTGCCAGCAGCTTAGCCAGGGGAGAAACTTTCTACGAGCAGTACTTC. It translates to CASSLARGETFYEQYF. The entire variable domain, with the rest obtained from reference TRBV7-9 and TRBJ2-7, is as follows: DTGVSQNPRHKITKRGQNVTFRCDPISEHNRLYWYRQTLGQGPEFLTYFQNEAQLEKSRLLSDRFSAERPKGSFSTLEIQRTEQGDSAMYLCASSLARGETFYEQYFGPGTRLTVT.

The CDR3 DNA is TGTGCCAGCCGGGACAGGGCATACGAGCAGTACTTC. Amino acids: CASRDRAYEQYF. V gene TRBV19 combines with J gene TRBJ2-7; 9 nucleotides align to TRBD1. The CDR3 loop spans 12 amino acids. Per germline, CDR1 LNHDA and CDR2 SQIVND (reference sequence). The junction had 4 bases not matched to a gene; V was cut back by 9 bases and J by 4 bases.

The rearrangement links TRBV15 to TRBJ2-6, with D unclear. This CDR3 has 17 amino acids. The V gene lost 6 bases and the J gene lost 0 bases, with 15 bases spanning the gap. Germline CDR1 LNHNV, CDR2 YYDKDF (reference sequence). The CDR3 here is CATRTTLRNSGANVLTF. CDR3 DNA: TGTGCCACCAGAACCACATTGAGGAACTCTGGGGCCAACGTCCTGACTTTC.

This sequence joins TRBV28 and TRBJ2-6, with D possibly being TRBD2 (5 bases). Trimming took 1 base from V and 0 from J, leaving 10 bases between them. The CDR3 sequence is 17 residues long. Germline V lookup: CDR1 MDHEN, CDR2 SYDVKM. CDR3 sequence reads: CASSLFREGSGANVLTF. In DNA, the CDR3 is TGTGCCAGCAGTTTATTTCGGGAAGGCTCTGGGGCCAACGTCCTGACTTTC.

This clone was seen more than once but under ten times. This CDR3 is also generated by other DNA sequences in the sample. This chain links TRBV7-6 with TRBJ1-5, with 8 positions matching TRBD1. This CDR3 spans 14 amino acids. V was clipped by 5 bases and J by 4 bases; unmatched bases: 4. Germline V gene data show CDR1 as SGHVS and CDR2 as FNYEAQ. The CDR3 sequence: CASSLGQGNQPQHF. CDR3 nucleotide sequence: TGTGCCAGCAGCCTCGGACAGGGAAATCAGCCCCAGCATTTT.

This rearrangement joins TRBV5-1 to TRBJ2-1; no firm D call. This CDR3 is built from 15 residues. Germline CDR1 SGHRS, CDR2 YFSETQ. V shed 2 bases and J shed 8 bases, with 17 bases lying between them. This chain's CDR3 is CASSLPDSSWDEQFF. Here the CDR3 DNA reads TGCGCCAGCAGCTTACCAGACTCCTCCTGGGATGAGCAGTTCTTC.

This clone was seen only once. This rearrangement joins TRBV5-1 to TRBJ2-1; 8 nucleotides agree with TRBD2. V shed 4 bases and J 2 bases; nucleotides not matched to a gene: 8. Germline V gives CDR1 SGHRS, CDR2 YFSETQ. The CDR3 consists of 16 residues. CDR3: CASSSSGIPPYNEQFF. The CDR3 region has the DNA TGCGCCAGCAGCAGTAGCGGGATCCCTCCCTACAATGAGCAGTTCTTC.

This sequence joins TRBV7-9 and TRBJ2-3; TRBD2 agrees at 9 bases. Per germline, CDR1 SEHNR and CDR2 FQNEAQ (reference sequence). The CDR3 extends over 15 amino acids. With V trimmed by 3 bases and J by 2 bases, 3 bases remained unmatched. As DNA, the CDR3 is TGTGCCAGCAGCTTTAGCGGGAGAATCACAGATACGCAGTATTTT. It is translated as CASSFSGRITDTQYF.

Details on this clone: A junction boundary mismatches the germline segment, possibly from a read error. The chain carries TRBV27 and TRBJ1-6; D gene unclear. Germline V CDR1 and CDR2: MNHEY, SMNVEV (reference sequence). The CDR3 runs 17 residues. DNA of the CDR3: TGTGCCAGCACTTTACGTTTGGCGAGCTCCTATAATTCACCCCTCCACTTT. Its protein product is CASTLRLASSYNSPLHF.

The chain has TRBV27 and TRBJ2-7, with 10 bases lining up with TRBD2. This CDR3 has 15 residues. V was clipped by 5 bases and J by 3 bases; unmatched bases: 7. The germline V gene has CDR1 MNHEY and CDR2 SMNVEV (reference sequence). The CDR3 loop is CASSPTSGIRYEQYF. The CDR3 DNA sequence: TGTGCCAGCAGTCCAACTAGCGGGATCCGCTACGAGCAGTACTTC.

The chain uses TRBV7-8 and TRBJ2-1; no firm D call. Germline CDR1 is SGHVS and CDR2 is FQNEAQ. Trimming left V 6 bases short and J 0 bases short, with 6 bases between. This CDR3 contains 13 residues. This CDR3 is CASSKGSYNEQFF. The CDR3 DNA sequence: TGTGCCAGCAGTAAAGGCTCCTACAATGAGCAGTTCTTC.

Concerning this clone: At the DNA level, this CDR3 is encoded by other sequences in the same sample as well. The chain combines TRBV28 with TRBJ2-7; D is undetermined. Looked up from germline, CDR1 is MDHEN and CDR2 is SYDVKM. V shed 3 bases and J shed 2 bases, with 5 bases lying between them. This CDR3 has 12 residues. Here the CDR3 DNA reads TGTGCCAGCAGTTTCCGCCCCTACGAGCAGTACTTC. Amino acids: CASSFRPYEQYF.

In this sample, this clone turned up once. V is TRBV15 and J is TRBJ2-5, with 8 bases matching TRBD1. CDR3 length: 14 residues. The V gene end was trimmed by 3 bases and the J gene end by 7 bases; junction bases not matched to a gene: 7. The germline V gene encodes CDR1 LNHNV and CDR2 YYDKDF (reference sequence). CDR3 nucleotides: TGTGCCACCAGCAGGGGACAGGACAGGGTGACCCAGTACTTC. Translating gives CATSRGQDRVTQYF.

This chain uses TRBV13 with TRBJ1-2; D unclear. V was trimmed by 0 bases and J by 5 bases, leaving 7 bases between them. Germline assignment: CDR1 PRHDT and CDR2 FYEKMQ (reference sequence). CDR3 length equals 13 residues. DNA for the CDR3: TGTGCCAGCAGCTTAGGCCGAGCTTATGGCTACACCTTC. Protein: CASSLGRAYGYTF. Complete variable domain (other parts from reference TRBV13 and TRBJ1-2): AAGVIQSPRHLIKEKRETATLKCYPIPRHDTVYWYQQGPGQDPQFLISFYEKMQSDKGSIPDRFSAQQFSDYHSELNMSSLELGDSALYFCASSLGRAYGYTFGSGTRLTVV.

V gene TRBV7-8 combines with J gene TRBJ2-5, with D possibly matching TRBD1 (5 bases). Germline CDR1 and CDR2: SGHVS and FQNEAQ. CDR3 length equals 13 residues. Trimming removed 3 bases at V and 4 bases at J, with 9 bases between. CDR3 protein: CASSFPGIETQYF. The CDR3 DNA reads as TGTGCCAGCAGCTTTCCAGGGATAGAGACCCAGTACTTC.

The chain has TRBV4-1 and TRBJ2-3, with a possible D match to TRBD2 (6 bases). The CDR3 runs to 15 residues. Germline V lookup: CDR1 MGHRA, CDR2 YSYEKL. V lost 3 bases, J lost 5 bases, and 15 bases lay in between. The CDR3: CASSQGPGVEDTQYF. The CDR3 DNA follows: TGCGCCAGCAGCCAGGGGCCGGGAGTGGAAGATACGCAGTATTTT.

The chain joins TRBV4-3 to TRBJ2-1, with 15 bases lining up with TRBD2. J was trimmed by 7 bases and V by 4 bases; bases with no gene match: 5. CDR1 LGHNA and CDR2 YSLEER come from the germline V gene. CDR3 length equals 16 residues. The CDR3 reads CASSPGLAGGRNEQFF. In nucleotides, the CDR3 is TGCGCCAGCAGCCCCGGACTAGCGGGAGGGCGAAATGAGCAGTTCTTC.